The clone carrying this T cell receptor (beta chain) was found a few times. Its antigen is unknown. TCRdb re-derived calls from the reads in MiXCR, one entry per CDR3 protein. The sample has approximately 990,000 distinct CDR3 sequences; 31% are singletons. The ends lost 5 bases at V and 9 bases at J; junction bases unmatched: 6. The CDR3 consists of 13 residues. Germline V gene data show CDR1 as SEHNR and CDR2 as FQNEAQ (reference sequence). The sample is drawn from a study of T cell repertoires in cytomegalovirus infection. Study conclusions and caveats: Identification of carriers of CMV plus the relevant HLA was achieved through cumulative public TCR beta family frequency.

The TCR comes from a human donor in good health (CMV status not recorded). Some clones in this sample may be carry-over from other donors' samples. This chain joins TRBV7-9 and TRBJ2-1; 8 bases are a match to TRBD2. The specimen was cultured CD8+ T cells from PBMCs, collected from culture after CMV antigen stimulation. CDR3 protein: CASSLAGGIEQFF. Here the CDR3 DNA reads TGTGCCAGCAGCCTCGCGGGGGGCATTGAGCAGTTCTTC.